What follows are 27 T cell receptor beta chains derived from one specimen sequenced in a study of early T cells in non-severe SARS-CoV-2 infection. MiXCR was run by TCRdb on the 5' RACE reads, yielding one entry per CDR3 protein. The table has about 34,000 distinct CDR3 sequences, 5% to 6% seen once. The specimen was whole blood. The receptors stem from an adult who was a healthcare worker with PCR-confirmed SARS-CoV-2 infection or an uninfected control (not recorded which).

This clonotype was recorded many times. This rearrangement joins TRBV7-2 to TRBJ1-2; D not certain. Germline V lookup: CDR1 SGHTA, CDR2 FQGNSA. This CDR3 comprises 13 residues. V was cut by 1 base and J by 6 bases, with 9 bases left in between. The CDR3 is CASSLVGGDGYTF. The DNA of the CDR3 is TGTGCCAGCAGCTTAGTTGGTGGTGATGGCTACACCTTC.

This clonotype was counted only a few times. The CDR3: CASSPSAANYGYTF. The DNA of the CDR3 is TGTGCCAGCTCACCATCCGCAGCCAACTATGGCTACACCTTC. J is TRBJ1-2 and V is TRBV18; D is uncertain. Trimming pared 2 bases from V and 2 bases from J, leaving 9 bases between. Germline V gene data show CDR1 as KGHSH and CDR2 as LQKENI. The CDR3 is made up of 14 amino acids. Looking up the rest from reference TRBV18 and TRBJ1-2 gives the full variable domain: NAGVMQNPRHLVRRRGQEARLRCSPMKGHSHVYWYRQLPEEGLKFMVYLQKENIIDESGMPKERFSAEFPKEGPSILRIQQVVRGDSAAYFCASSPSAANYGYTFGSGTRLTVV.

In its sample, this clonotype was seen many times. This CDR3 is CASSATGIEQYF. The CDR3 DNA follows: TGTGCCAGCAGTGCGACAGGGATCGAGCAGTACTTC. V usage is TRBV6-6 and J usage is TRBJ2-7; 7 bases match TRBD1. With V trimmed by 5 bases and J by 6 bases, 4 bases remained unmatched. Germline CDR1 and CDR2: MNHNY and SVGAGI (reference sequence). The CDR3 contains 12 residues.

Many counts were recorded for this clonotype. V and J are TRBV7-3 and TRBJ2-1; D may correspond to TRBD1 or TRBD2 (7 bases each). CDR1 SGHTA and CDR2 FQGTGA come from the germline V gene. Trimming left V 4 bases short and J 2 bases short, with 12 bases between. The CDR3 runs to 15 residues. The CDR3 nucleotides read TGTGCCAGCAGCTACGCAGGGGGGGCCTACAATGAGCAGTTCTTC. Translation gives CASSYAGGAYNEQFF.

A note on this clonotype: It may be a read error: a sequence one base away is much more abundant. The chain uses TRBV6-1 and TRBJ2-3, with unresolved D. The germline V gene has CDR1 MNHNS and CDR2 SASEGT. V dropped 9 bases and J dropped 1 base, with 14 bases sitting between them. This CDR3 spans 14 amino acids. CDR3 loop: CASRMALGTDTQYF. DNA of the CDR3: TGTGCCAGTAGGATGGCCCTAGGCACAGATACGCAGTATTTT.

The chain has TRBV2 and TRBJ2-1, with unresolved D. Germline assignment: CDR1 SNHLY and CDR2 FYNNEI. V lost 6 bases and J 3 bases, leaving 9 bases between the germline ends. There are 13 residues in the CDR3. The CDR3 nucleotides read TGTGCCAGCAGGACGGTAGGCTACAATGAGCAGTTCTTC. It is translated as CASRTVGYNEQFF. The variable domain in full, completed from reference TRBV2 and TRBJ2-1, reads EPEVTQTPSHQVTQMGQEVILRCVPISNHLYFYWYRQILGQKVEFLVSFYNNEISEKSEIFDDQFSVERPDGSNFTLKIRSTKLEDSAMYFCASRTVGYNEQFFGPGTRLTVL.

This clonotype was picked up many times. V gene TRBV20-1 combines with J gene TRBJ1-1; D is perhaps TRBD1 (6 bases). Trimming left V 1 base short and J 0 bases short, with 12 bases between. The CDR3 extends over 15 amino acids. Looked up from germline, CDR1 is DFQATT and CDR2 is SNEGSKA (reference sequence). CDR3 DNA: TGCAGTGCTAGAGGCAGGGGACCGATGAACACTGAAGCTTTCTTT. As protein: CSARGRGPMNTEAFF.

In this sample, this clonotype turned up a few times. The chain carries TRBV29-1 and TRBJ2-7; possible D gene TRBD2, 6 bases. Germline CDR1 SQVTM, CDR2 ANQGSEA. V was shortened by 2 bases and J by 0 bases, with 11 bases between the two germline ends. CDR3 length: 14 amino acids. CDR3 residues: CSVELWDSSYEQYF. CDR3 bases: TGCAGCGTTGAACTCTGGGACTCCTCCTACGAGCAGTACTTC.

This clonotype was detected many times. The chain has TRBV6-1 and TRBJ2-7; D not certain. The CDR3 totals 15 residues. V was clipped by 1 base and J by 5 bases, with 15 bases between them. Germline lookup yields CDR1 MNHNS and CDR2 SASEGT. In DNA form, the CDR3 reads TGTGCCAGCAGTGAAGTGCTGGGCAGGCGCGACGAGCAGTACTTC. Protein: CASSEVLGRRDEQYF.

The J gene is TRBJ1-2, the V gene TRBV5-6; D unclear. The V and J ends lost 0 bases and 0 bases respectively, with 15 bases between them. Germline CDR1 is SGHDT and CDR2 is YYEEEE. The CDR3 extends over 17 amino acids. CDR3 amino acids: CASSLAAAGPSNYGYTF. For the CDR3, the DNA is TGTGCCAGCAGCTTGGCCGCTGCTGGGCCCTCTAACTATGGCTACACCTTC.

This chain uses TRBV30 with TRBJ2-6; D is possibly TRBD1 (6 bases). The CDR3 spans 10 residues. Germline values: CDR1 GTSNPN, CDR2 SVGIG (reference sequence). CDR3 loop: CVVDARGLTF. The CDR3 nucleotides are TGTGTCGTTGATGCCAGGGGCCTGACTTTC.

This chain uses TRBV5-4 with TRBJ1-1, with a tentative D call TRBD1 (5 bases). The CDR3 has 15 amino acids. The germline V gene has CDR1 SGHNT and CDR2 YYREEE (reference sequence). V was cut by 3 bases and J by 5 bases, with 17 bases left in between. The CDR3 DNA is TGTGCCAGCAGCTCAATCGGGACCGTAGGGACTGAAGCTTTCTTT. Translated, it gives CASSSIGTVGTEAFF. The entire variable domain, with the rest obtained from reference TRBV5-4 and TRBJ1-1, is as follows: ETGVTQSPTHLIKTRGQQVTLRCSSQSGHNTVSWYQQALGQGPQFIFQYYREEENGRGNFPPRFSGLQFPNYSSELNVNALELDDSALYLCASSSIGTVGTEAFFGQGTRLTVV.

This clonotype was counted at least ten times. Here the CDR3 DNA reads TGTGCCAGCAGCACATTCACTAGCGGGAGTCTTTACGAGCAGTACTTC. This gives the protein CASSTFTSGSLYEQYF. V is TRBV7-9 and J is TRBJ2-7; 11 bases align to TRBD2. V lost 5 bases and J lost 4; bases outside the gene matches: 10. The CDR3 contains 16 residues. From germline, CDR1 is SEHNR and CDR2 FQNEAQ (reference sequence).

V usage is TRBV20-1 and J usage is TRBJ1-6; a weak D match, TRBD1 (5 bases). Germline-derived CDR1 and CDR2 are DFQATT and SNEGSKA (reference sequence). The CDR3 totals 14 residues. Trimming removed 7 bases from V and 5 bases from J, with 15 bases in between. CDR3 sequence reads: CSGTQGGHNSPLHF. In DNA form, the CDR3 reads TGCAGTGGAACGCAGGGTGGACATAATTCACCCCTCCACTTT.

The chain recombines TRBV27 with TRBJ2-2, with D possibly TRBD2 on 7 matching bases. Trimming removed 8 bases from V and 9 bases from J, with 16 bases in between. The CDR3 spans 13 residues. Per germline, CDR1 MNHEY and CDR2 SMNVEV (reference sequence). CDR3 DNA sequence: TGTGCCAGCCGGATCCGCGGGGGCAGGGAGCTGTTTTTT. This translates into CASRIRGGRELFF.

This clonotype appeared a few times. V gene TRBV12-3 or TRBV12-4 combines with J gene TRBJ2-1; D perhaps matches TRBD2 (6 bases). This CDR3 has 11 residues. The ends were cut back, 8 bases at V and 8 bases at J, with 10 bases in the middle. CDR3 coding DNA: TGTGCCAGCTCCTGGGGGGATGAGCAGTTCTTC. Protein product: CASSWGDEQFF.

The genes are TRBV28 and TRBJ1-1; D possibly corresponds to TRBD1 (5 bases). Germline V gene data show CDR1 as MDHEN and CDR2 as SYDVKM. The CDR3 loop spans 16 amino acids. The ends were cut back, 3 bases at V and 1 base at J, with 15 bases in the middle. In nucleotides, the CDR3 is TGTGCCAGCAGTTTGATGGGGCAGGCAAAGAACACTGAAGCTTTCTTT. It translates to CASSLMGQAKNTEAFF.

This clonotype has ten or more counts. V usage is TRBV11-1 and J usage is TRBJ2-6, with D perhaps matching TRBD1 (5 bases). The CDR3 totals 18 residues. Trimming shortened V by 5 bases and J by 1 base, and 18 bases separated the two germline ends. CDR1 is SGHAT and CDR2 is FQDESV in the germline V gene (reference sequence). The CDR3 region is CASSPSQGKKSGANVLTF. CDR3 coding DNA: TGTGCCAGCAGCCCGAGCCAGGGAAAGAAGTCTGGGGCCAACGTCCTGACTTTC. The full variable domain, completed using reference TRBV11-1 and TRBJ2-6, is EAEVAQSPRYKITEKSQAVAFWCDPISGHATLYWYRQILGQGPELLVQFQDESVVDDSQLPKDRFSAERLKGVDSTLKIQPAELGDSAMYLCASSPSQGKKSGANVLTFGAGSRLTVL.

This clonotype was counted a few times. The V gene is TRBV7-9, the J gene TRBJ2-5, with TRBD2 matching 7 bases. Trimming at V came to 0 bases and at J to 7 bases, leaving 2 bases not matched to a gene. This CDR3 is built from 13 residues. The V gene's germline CDR1 is SEHNR and CDR2 FQNEAQ (reference sequence). This CDR3 is CASSLAGGPTQYF. The CDR3 DNA is TGTGCCAGCAGCTTAGCGGGAGGGCCGACCCAGTACTTC.

The chain combines TRBV15 with TRBJ1-1; no definite D call. CDR3 length: 14 amino acids. CDR1 and CDR2 (germline): LNHNV, YYDKDF (reference sequence). V was pared by 0 bases and J by 4 bases, with 9 bases between. In DNA form, the CDR3 reads TGTGCCACCAGCAGAGATCGTGGGAGCACTGAAGCTTTCTTT. Protein: CATSRDRGSTEAFF.

This clonotype is medium-sized by share. The chain couples TRBV27 to TRBJ1-1; the D gene is possibly TRBD1 (5 bases). Trimming stripped 5 bases from V and 0 bases from J, with 16 bases between. The CDR3 has 16 amino acids. The V gene's germline CDR1 is MNHEY and CDR2 SMNVEV (reference sequence). The CDR3 region is CASSRKGVRMNTEAFF. The CDR3 DNA reads as TGTGCCAGCAGTAGGAAAGGGGTGAGGATGAACACTGAAGCTTTCTTT.

This clonotype was recorded many times. The chain joins TRBV6-6 to TRBJ2-1; TRBD2 matches 8 bases. In germline, CDR1 is MNHNY, CDR2 SVGAGI (reference sequence). Losses at the gene ends were 5 bases for V and 8 bases for J; bases not matched to a gene: 2. CDR3 length: 12 amino acids. CDR3 loop: CASSPGRDEQFF. CDR3 DNA sequence: TGTGCCAGCAGTCCCGGGAGGGATGAGCAGTTCTTC.

This clonotype has ten or more counts. CDR3 region: CACHTGARGVRNTEAFF. The DNA for the CDR3 is TGTGCCTGCCATACGGGGGCCCGGGGCGTACGGAACACTGAAGCTTTCTTT. The chain is built from TRBV6-2 or TRBV6-3 and TRBJ1-1; D is possibly TRBD1 (6 bases). This CDR3 is 17 amino acids long. Germline assignment: CDR1 MNHEY and CDR2 SVGEGT. V was trimmed by 11 bases and J by 1 base, leaving 26 bases between them.

This clonotype was seen many times. This sequence joins TRBV2 and TRBJ1-1, with 7 positions matching TRBD1. The CDR3 has 13 amino acids. Germline V gene data show CDR1 as SNHLY and CDR2 as FYNNEI. V lost 7 bases and J lost 1; bases outside the gene matches: 3. In DNA, the CDR3 is TGTGCCAGCATAAGGACAGGGAACACTGAAGCTTTCTTT. Its protein is CASIRTGNTEAFF.

This clonotype has ten or more counts. This rearrangement joins TRBV20-1 to TRBJ1-6; maybe TRBD1 (5 bases). From germline, CDR1 is DFQATT and CDR2 SNEGSKA (reference sequence). The CDR3 contains 15 residues. V was cut by 6 bases and J by 2 bases, with 14 bases left in between. CDR3 region: CSARTTGTYNSPLHF. The CDR3 DNA reads as TGCAGTGCGAGGACTACAGGCACCTATAATTCACCCCTCCACTTT.

This clonotype came up many times. CDR3 nucleotides: TGTGCCAGCTCGCAAACAGGGACCGGGGAGCTGTTTTTT. Its protein is CASSQTGTGELFF. The chain recombines TRBV18 with TRBJ2-2; tentatively, D is TRBD1 (6 bases). The CDR3 is 13 amino acids. Germline V gene sequence: CDR1 KGHSH, CDR2 LQKENI. V was shortened by 6 bases and J by 5 bases, with 10 bases between the two germline ends.

This clonotype was detected ten times or more. In DNA form, the CDR3 reads TGTGCCAGCAGCCGGGGGGGTTTGGCAGAGCAGTACTTC. Translated, it gives CASSRGGLAEQYF. This rearrangement joins TRBV6-5 to TRBJ2-7, with 8 bases fitting TRBD2. Germline V gives CDR1 MNHEY, CDR2 SVGAGI. This CDR3 region has 13 residues. The V and J ends lost 6 bases and 7 bases, in that order; junction bases with no gene match: 8.